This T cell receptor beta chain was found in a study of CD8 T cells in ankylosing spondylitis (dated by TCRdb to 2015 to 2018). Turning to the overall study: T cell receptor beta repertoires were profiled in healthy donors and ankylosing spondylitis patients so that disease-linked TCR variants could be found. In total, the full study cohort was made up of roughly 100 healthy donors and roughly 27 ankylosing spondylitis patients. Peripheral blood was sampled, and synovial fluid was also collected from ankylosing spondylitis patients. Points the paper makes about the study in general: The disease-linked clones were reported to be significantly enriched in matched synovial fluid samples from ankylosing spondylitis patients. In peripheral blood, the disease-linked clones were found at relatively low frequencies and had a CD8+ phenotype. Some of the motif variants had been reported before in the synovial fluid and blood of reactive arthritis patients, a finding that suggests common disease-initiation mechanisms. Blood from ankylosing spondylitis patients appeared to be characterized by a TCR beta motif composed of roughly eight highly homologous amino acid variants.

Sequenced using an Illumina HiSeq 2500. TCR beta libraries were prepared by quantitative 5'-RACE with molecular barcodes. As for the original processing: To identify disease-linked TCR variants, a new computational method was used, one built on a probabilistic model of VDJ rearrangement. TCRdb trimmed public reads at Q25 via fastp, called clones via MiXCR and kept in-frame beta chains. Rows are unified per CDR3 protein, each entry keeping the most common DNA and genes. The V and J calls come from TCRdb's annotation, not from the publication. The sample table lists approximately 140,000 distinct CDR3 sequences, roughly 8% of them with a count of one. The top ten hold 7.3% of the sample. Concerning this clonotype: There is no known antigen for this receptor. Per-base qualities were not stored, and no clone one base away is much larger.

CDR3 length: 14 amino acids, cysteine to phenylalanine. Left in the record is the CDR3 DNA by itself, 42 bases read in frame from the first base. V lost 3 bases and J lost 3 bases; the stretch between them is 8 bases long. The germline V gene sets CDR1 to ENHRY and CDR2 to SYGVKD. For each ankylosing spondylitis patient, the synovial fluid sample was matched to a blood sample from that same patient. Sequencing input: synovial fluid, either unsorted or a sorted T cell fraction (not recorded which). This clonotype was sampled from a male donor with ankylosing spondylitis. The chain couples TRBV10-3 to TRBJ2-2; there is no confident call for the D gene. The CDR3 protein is CAISDLGYTGELFF. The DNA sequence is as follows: TGTGCCATCAGTGATCTCGGATACACCGGGGAGCTGTTTTTT.